This TCR beta chain was identified during a study of identical twins. Of note for this clonotype: Its antigen is unknown.

Template switching (which added a universal primer site) was used, and cDNA carried unique molecular identifiers. TCRdb redid the calling of the 5' RACE reads with MiXCR, one entry per CDR3 protein. The data hold roughly 1,500,000 distinct CDR3 sequences, with about 30% observed a single time. Findings and caveats of the study: Out-of-frame beta chain sequences displayed weaker excess sharing between twins. Insertions ran lower in abundant cord blood beta clonotypes, though not in memory repertoires.

The J segment lost 1 base and the V segment lost 7 bases, leaving 9 bases of the junction unmatched. There are 15 residues in the CDR3. Germline loops: CDR1 MGHDK, CDR2 SYGVNS. The sequencing sample was made of cord blood. The chain carries TRBV25-1 and TRBJ1-1, with 7 bases lining up with TRBD1. This receptor was identified in a newborn girl in good health. CDR3: CASKRQGAGNTEAFF. DNA for the CDR3: TGTGCCAGCAAGAGACAGGGCGCGGGGAACACTGAAGCTTTCTTT.